What follows describes a single T cell receptor beta chain. CDR1 and CDR2 (germline): LGHNT, FRNRAP. V shed 7 bases, J shed 5 bases, and the junction held 11 bases outside the gene matches. The CDR3 is made up of 15 amino acids. In TCRdb, the RT-PCR reads were re-called with MiXCR into one record per CDR3 protein. The sample lists almost 700,000 distinct CDR3 sequences, 14% seen once, with 3.6% in the top ten. J is TRBJ2-3 and V is TRBV12-5; 8 bases agree with TRBD1. The sample taken for sequencing was memory CD4+ T cells from blood. The sequence derives from a female donor in good health, serving as a healthy control. The CDR3 DNA is TGTGCTAGTGCCCGCGGGGACAGGCGGGGAGATACGCAGTATTTT. Translating gives CASARGDRRGDTQYF.